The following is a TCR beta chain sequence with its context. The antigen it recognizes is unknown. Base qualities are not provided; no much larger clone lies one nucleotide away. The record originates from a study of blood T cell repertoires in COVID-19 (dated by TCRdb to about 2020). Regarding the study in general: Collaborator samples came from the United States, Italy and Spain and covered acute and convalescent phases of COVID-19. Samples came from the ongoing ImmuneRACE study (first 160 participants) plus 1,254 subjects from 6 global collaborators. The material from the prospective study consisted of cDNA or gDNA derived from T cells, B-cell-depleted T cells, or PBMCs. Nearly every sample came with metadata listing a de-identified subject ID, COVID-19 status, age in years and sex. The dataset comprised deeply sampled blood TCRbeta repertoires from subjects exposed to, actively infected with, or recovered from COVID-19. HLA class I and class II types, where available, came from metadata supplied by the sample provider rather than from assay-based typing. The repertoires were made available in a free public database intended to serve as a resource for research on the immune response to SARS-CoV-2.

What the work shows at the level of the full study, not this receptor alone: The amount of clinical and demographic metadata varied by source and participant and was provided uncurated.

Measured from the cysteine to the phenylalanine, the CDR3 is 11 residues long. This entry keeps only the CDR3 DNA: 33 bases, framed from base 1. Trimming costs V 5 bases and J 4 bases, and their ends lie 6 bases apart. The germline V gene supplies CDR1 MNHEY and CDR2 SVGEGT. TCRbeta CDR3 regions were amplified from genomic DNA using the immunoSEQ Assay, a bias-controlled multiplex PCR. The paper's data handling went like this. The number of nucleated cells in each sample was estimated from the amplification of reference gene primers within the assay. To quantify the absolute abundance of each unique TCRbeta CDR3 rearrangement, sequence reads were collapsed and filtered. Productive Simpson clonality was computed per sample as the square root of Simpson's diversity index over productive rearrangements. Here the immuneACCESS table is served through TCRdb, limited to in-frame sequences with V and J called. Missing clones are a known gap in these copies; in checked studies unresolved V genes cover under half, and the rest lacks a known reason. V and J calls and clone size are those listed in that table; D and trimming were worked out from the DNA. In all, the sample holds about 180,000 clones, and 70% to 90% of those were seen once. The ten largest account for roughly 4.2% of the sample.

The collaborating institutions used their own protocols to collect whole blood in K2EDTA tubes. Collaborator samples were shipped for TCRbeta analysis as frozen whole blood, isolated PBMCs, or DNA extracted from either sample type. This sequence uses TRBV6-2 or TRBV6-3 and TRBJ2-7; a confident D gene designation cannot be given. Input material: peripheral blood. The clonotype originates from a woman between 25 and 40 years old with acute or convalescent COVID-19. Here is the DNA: TGTGCCAGCAGTCCCGCGTACGAGCAGTACTTC. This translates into CASSPAYEQYF.